The TCR beta chain described here comes from a study of CD8 T cells in Susac syndrome. The CD8+ and CD4+ T cells were negatively isolated, with the TEMRA cells enriched by FACS. RNA, at roughly 0.5 to 1 ug, was reverse transcribed with random hexamers. It was immunoSEQ multiplex PCR that amplified TCR beta CDR3 across 54 Vbeta and 13 Jbeta. TCRdb reanalysed the immunoSEQ multiplex PCR reads using MiXCR and keeps one entry per CDR3 protein. This table has about 150,000 distinct CDR3 sequences, approximately 95% appearing once. The germline CDR1 and CDR2 sequences are MDHEN and SYDVKM. CDR3 length: 14 amino acids. V was pared by 10 bases and J by 3 bases, with 8 bases of the junction left unmatched.

The source material was CD4+ T cells from PBMCs. This clonotype was sampled from a human donor with multiple sclerosis. The gene calls are TRBV28 and TRBJ2-2; 7 bases match TRBD1. This CDR3 reads CATLIGGYTGELFF. The CDR3 DNA reads TGTGCCACCCTAATAGGGGGCTACACCGGGGAGCTGTTTTTT.